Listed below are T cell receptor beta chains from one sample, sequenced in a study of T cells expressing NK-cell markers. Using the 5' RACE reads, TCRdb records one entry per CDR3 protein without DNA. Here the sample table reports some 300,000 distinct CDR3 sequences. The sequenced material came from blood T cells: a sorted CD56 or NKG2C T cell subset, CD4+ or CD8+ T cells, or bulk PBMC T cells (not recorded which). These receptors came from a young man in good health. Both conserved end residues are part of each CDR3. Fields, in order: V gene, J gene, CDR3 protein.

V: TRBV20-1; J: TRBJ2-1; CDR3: CSATLIASGSYNEQFF
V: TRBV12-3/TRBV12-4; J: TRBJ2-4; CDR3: CASSAGGTKNIQYF
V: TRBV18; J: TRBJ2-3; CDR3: CASLQGLINTDTQYF
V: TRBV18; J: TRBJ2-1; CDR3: CASSPPGEQFF
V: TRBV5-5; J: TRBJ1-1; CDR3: CASSHRDVTEAFF
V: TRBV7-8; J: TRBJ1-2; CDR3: CASSLYMLGYGYTF
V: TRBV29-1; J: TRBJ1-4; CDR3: CSVGHTEKLFF
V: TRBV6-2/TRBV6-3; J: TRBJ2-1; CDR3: CASSYSPGYNEQFF
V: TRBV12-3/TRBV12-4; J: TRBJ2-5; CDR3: CASSLGTSGRAVETQYF
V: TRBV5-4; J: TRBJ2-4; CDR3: CASSRNSGSAKNIQYF
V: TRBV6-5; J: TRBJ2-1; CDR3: CASSYGRGWYNEQFF
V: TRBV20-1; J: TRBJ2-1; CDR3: CSARDDGLAGGRGPYNEQFF
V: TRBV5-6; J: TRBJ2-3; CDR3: CASSLQARLAVPGDTQYF
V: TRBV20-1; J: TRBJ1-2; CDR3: CSARDSGWGNYGYTF
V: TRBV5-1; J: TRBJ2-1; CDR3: CASSLEATRSYNEQFF
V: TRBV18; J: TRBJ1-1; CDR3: CASSPPISRGTEAFF